One TCR beta chain is described in this entry. This CDR3 has 14 amino acids. V dropped 0 bases and J dropped 9; count of bases not matched to a gene: 5. Per germline, CDR1 WSHSY and CDR2 SAAADI. These data belong to a study of control samples from healthy donors and cancer patients. Assay used: immunoSEQ multiplex PCR; TCRdb lists only in-frame clones, some missing. Of tens of thousands of clones listed, approximately 87% are singletons. This receptor was obtained from a woman in her thirties or forties with lung cancer. Sequenced: PBMCs. The V call is TRBV10-2, the J call TRBJ2-1, with 7 bases aligning to TRBD2. CDR3 nucleotides: TGCGCCAGCAGTGAGTCGACGGGGGGTAGTGAGCAGTTCTTC. Residues: CASSESTGGSEQFF.